This T cell receptor (beta chain) is from a study of blood T cell repertoires in COVID-19. Clones were read by immunoSEQ multiplex PCR, and TCRdb kept only the in-frame ones, dropping some. This table has around 200,000 clones, 86% appearing once. V dropped 2 bases and J dropped 4 bases, with 13 bases sitting between them. The CDR3 is 15 amino acids. In germline, CDR1 is SGHTS, CDR2 YDEGEE. No more than 2 weeks before study entry, exposed participants had met a case of COVID-19. Sequencing was done on a sample of PBMCs or T cells enriched from blood (not recorded which). This rearrangement joins TRBV5-8 to TRBJ1-3; D is unresolved. This TCR was recovered from a woman in her twenties or thirties who had been exposed to COVID-19. CDR3 nucleotide sequence: TGTGCCAGCAGCTTTGATGAATCTATCGGAAACACCATATATTTT. Protein: CASSFDESIGNTIYF.